Listed below are T cell receptor beta chains from one sample, sequenced in a study of blood T cell repertoires in COVID-19. Profiling relied on immunoSEQ multiplex PCR, and the TCRdb table lists in-frame clones only, not all of them. The profile shows over 200,000 clones, approximately 89% of them singletons. The sequenced sample was PBMCs or T cells enriched from blood (not recorded which). The source is a woman aged 40 to 49 with acute COVID-19. The CDR3 runs from the conserved cysteine through the conserved F or W.

TRBV18	CASSPQDEGYGYTF
TRBV3-1/TRBV3-2	CASSQEWSHEQFF
TRBV7-2	CASSLTSLDNEQFF
TRBV12-3/TRBV12-4	CASTTGGGQPQHF
TRBV7-2	CASSPVPGLAGGGQFF
TRBV6-1	CASSEVGGGSYNEQFF
TRBV7-2	CASSLARNEQFF
TRBV12-3/TRBV12-4	CASNIGGSEKLFF
TRBV2	CARGGAGGNSPLHF
TRBV9	CASSVLQGEETQYF
TRBV6-5	CASSPEGQGTYGYTF
TRBV5-1	CASSRDNSPLHF
TRBV9	CASSVENWGGQETQYF
TRBV7-9	CASSGSVSMNTEAFF
TRBV4-3	CASSQPLTGELFF
TRBV7-2	CASSLDKGHGYTF
TRBV6-5	CASGSSGSADTQYF
TRBV5-1	CASSDTGGANTGELFF
TRBV5-4	CASSFDRVYEQYF
TRBV6-1	CASSETQGWGGQFF
TRBV24-1	CATNQGNSGNTIYF
TRBV10-2	CASSESAGTGRSPLHF
TRBV7-2	CASSFKQGAGTEAFF
TRBV15	CATSRDERGSTGELFF
TRBV30	CAWSVRGGRDQPQHF
TRBV25-1	CASRQGINSPLHF
TRBV7-2	CASSLGQGHYGYTF
TRBV10-1	CASIVAGLAGSYNEQFF
TRBV5-1	CASSPQGGETQYF
TRBV27	CASSLRQGSYGYTF
TRBV7-2	CASSLRPTGVNEKLFF
TRBV12-3/TRBV12-4	CASSFQGATEAFF
TRBV18	CASSPPGLAGGRRENIQYF
TRBV7-8	CASSSQRPGLPYNEQFF
TRBV24-1	CATSDSGTSGDTQYF
TRBV4-2	CASSRDRGMTEAFF
TRBV11-2	CASSLVGGPGGGYTQYF
TRBV3-1/TRBV3-2	CASSPDNSNQPQHF
TRBV10-1	CASSDGGATDTQYF
TRBV20-1	CSARQEKTQYF
TRBV7-2	CASSLRSNSGGYGYTF
TRBV10-3	CAISDLALGGDTQYF
TRBV11-3	CASSPGWGGIWDTGELFF
TRBV24-1	CATALGSHHTGELFF
TRBV7-2	CASSLGGTGNQPQHF
TRBV28	CASRAGLNQPQHF
TRBV11-2	CASSATSGSYNEQFF
TRBV6-5	CASRTGIMNTEAFF
TRBV19	CASHTDRGRANYGYTF
TRBV7-2	CASSNGGRLNYGYTF
TRBV30	CAWSAGGNSYGYTF
TRBV27	CASSLQGTGGYGYTF
TRBV27	CASRPWEGSAGYTF
TRBV7-9	CASSLSQGYYNEQFF
TRBV7-9	CASSLGLQETQYF
TRBV5-5	CASSLGGTGGSSGYTF
TRBV19	CATSGGGNKETQYF
TRBV5-1	CASSLATGGNTEAFF
TRBV7-2	CASSLHNYGYTF
TRBV9	CASSAQGQVPGELFF